One and the same sample provided the 20 T cell receptor beta chains below, sequenced in a study of cytomegalovirus exposure and HLA in healthy donors. 13 Jbeta primers and 60 Vbeta primers were used for the PCR. The table came from immunoSEQ multiplex PCR; TCRdb's copy has only in-frame clones and leaves some out. Recorded for this sample: roughly 50,000 clones. The sample consisted of PBMCs. These receptors were taken from a woman between 40 and 50 years old in good health and CMV-seronegative.

V usage is TRBV6-1 and J usage is TRBJ1-4; 11 bases are a match to TRBD1. Germline CDR1 reads MNHNS; CDR2 reads SASEGT. With V trimmed by 1 base and J by 8 bases, 0 bases remained unmatched. The CDR3 sequence is 14 residues long. CDR3 amino acids: CASSEGTGGEKLFF. CDR3 bases: TGTGCCAGCAGTGAAGGGACAGGGGGCGAAAAACTGTTTTTT.

This chain joins TRBV30 and TRBJ1-1; D uncertain. V lost 0 bases, J lost 6 bases, and 11 bases lay in between. CDR1 and CDR2 from the germline V gene are GTSNPN and SVGIG (reference sequence). CDR3 length: 13 residues. The CDR3 DNA sequence: TGTGCCTGGAGTGTACGGGGTAGGTCTGAAGCTTTCTTT. It is translated as CAWSVRGRSEAFF.

The gene calls are TRBV29-1 and TRBJ1-3, with TRBD1 identical over 9 bases. V trimming: 1 base; J trimming: 3 bases; junction bases outside the gene matches: 7. This CDR3 has 16 residues. CDR1 SQVTM and CDR2 ANQGSEA come from the germline V gene. In DNA form, the CDR3 reads TGCAGCGTTGAAGGGAGGGACAGGGTATGTGGAAACACCATATATTTT. It is translated as CSVEGRDRVCGNTIYF.

As concerns this clone: Different DNA sequences within this sample yield the same CDR3. This CDR3 reads CASSQDPQSTDTQYF. CDR3 DNA: TGTGCCAGCAGCCAAGATCCCCAGAGCACAGATACGCAGTATTTT. The chain joins TRBV4-2 to TRBJ2-3; no reliable D call. Germline CDR1 LGHNA, CDR2 YNFKEQ. CDR3 size: 15 residues. Trimming took 0 bases from V and 0 from J, leaving 7 bases between them.

This chain joins TRBV6-1 and TRBJ2-1, with a tentative D call TRBD2 (5 bases). With 0 bases removed from V and 2 bases from J, the gap between germline ends came to 8 bases. The CDR3 has 15 residues. Per germline, CDR1 MNHNS and CDR2 SASEGT. CDR3 amino acids: CASSEAGVTYNEQFF. CDR3 nucleotides: TGTGCCAGCAGTGAAGCCGGGGTCACCTACAATGAGCAGTTCTTC.

The chain couples TRBV6-6 to TRBJ2-1; 9 bases match TRBD2. Germline V CDR1 and CDR2: MNHNY, SVGAGI (reference sequence). The V segment lost 1 base and the J segment 8 bases; nucleotides outside the gene matches: 3. The CDR3 sequence is 14 residues long. This CDR3 reads CASSYLAGGDEQFF. CDR3 DNA: TGTGCCAGCAGTTACTTGGCGGGGGGGGATGAGCAGTTCTTC.

This chain joins TRBV2 and TRBJ2-1; tentative D call: TRBD2 (7 bases). In germline, CDR1 is SNHLY, CDR2 FYNNEI. The CDR3 is 14 amino acids. With 6 bases removed from V and 16 bases from J, the gap between germline ends came to 25 bases. Here the CDR3 reads CASRKGGEIGRSFF. In DNA form, the CDR3 reads TGTGCCAGCAGGAAAGGGGGGGAGATCGGGAGGTCATTCTTC.

This CDR3 reads CASSGGQGEETQYF. As DNA, the CDR3 is TGTGCCAGTAGTGGGGGACAGGGCGAGGAGACCCAGTACTTC. This chain joins TRBV19 and TRBJ2-5; 9 bases map to TRBD1. V shed 5 bases and J 5 bases; nucleotides not matched to a gene: 6. This CDR3 region has 14 residues. Per germline, CDR1 LNHDA and CDR2 SQIVND (reference sequence).

The V gene is TRBV27, the J gene TRBJ1-5; the D is unclear. Trimming took off 5 bases at V and 4 bases at J, with 9 bases between the two ends. CDR1 is MNHEY, CDR2 SMNVEV, per germline (reference sequence). This CDR3 has 13 residues. CDR3: CASSRGRNQPQHF. CDR3 sequence (DNA): TGTGCCAGCAGTCGAGGTAGGAATCAGCCCCAGCATTTT.

This chain joins TRBV27 and TRBJ2-1, with a tentative D call TRBD1 (6 bases). Germline assignment: CDR1 MNHEY and CDR2 SMNVEV (reference sequence). There are 14 residues in the CDR3. V was trimmed by 3 bases and J by 5 bases, leaving 11 bases between them. The CDR3 nucleotides read TGTGCCAGCAGTTTCCAGGGGATTCACAATGAGCAGTTCTTC. Translating gives CASSFQGIHNEQFF.

V is TRBV18 and J is TRBJ1-1; TRBD1 agrees at 10 bases. This CDR3 spans 15 amino acids. Trimming cost V 3 bases and J 1 base; bases outside gene matches: 2. Germline V gene lookup returns CDR1 KGHSH and CDR2 LQKENI. CDR3 DNA: TGTGCCAGCTCACCGACAGGGGGCCCGAACACTGAAGCTTTCTTT. It codes for CASSPTGGPNTEAFF.

The chain combines TRBV2 with TRBJ2-7; D is perhaps TRBD1 (6 bases). The germline V gene encodes CDR1 SNHLY and CDR2 FYNNEI. With 4 bases removed from V and 6 bases from J, the gap between germline ends came to 10 bases. This CDR3 comprises 12 residues. DNA of the CDR3: TGTGCCAGCAGTGGGGGACACACCGAGCAGTACTTC. Protein sequence: CASSGGHTEQYF.

The rearrangement joins TRBV30 to TRBJ2-5; D is possibly TRBD2 (6 bases). Germline V gives CDR1 GTSNPN, CDR2 SVGIG (reference sequence). Trimming left V 0 bases short and J 5 bases short, with 10 bases between. This CDR3 spans 13 amino acids. The CDR3 sequence: CAWSVGGGETQYF. Written as DNA, the CDR3 is TGTGCCTGGAGTGTGGGTGGGGGGGAGACCCAGTACTTC.

The chain has TRBV7-9 and TRBJ2-5; D might be TRBD2 (5 bases). This CDR3 comprises 15 residues. The ends were cut back, 4 bases at V and 7 bases at J, with 19 bases in the middle. Germline CDR1 SEHNR, CDR2 FQNEAQ (reference sequence). This CDR3 is CASSSTSEEYRTQYF. CDR3 DNA: TGTGCCAGCAGCTCTACATCGGAGGAGTATCGGACCCAGTACTTC.

This sequence joins TRBV7-2 and TRBJ2-2; 9 bases agree with TRBD2. Germline V lookup: CDR1 SGHTA, CDR2 FQGNSA. CDR3 size: 14 residues. Trimming removed 8 bases from V and 6 bases from J; junction bases left unmatched: 7. CDR3 nucleotide sequence: TGTGCCAGCTTCGGACTAGCGAATGCCGGGGAGCTGTTTTTT. It specifies CASFGLANAGELFF.

The chain links TRBV18 to TRBJ1-3, with 7 bases fitting TRBD1. The CDR3 totals 16 residues. V was pared by 5 bases and J by 0 bases, with 7 bases of the junction left unmatched. Germline assignment: CDR1 KGHSH and CDR2 LQKENI. CDR3 in DNA: TGTGCCAGCTCATCGCGGACAGGAAGCTCTGGAAACACCATATATTTT. It specifies CASSSRTGSSGNTIYF.

The chain has TRBV19 and TRBJ2-6; the match to TRBD1 covers 8 bases. The J segment lost 5 bases and the V segment lost 4 bases, leaving 4 bases of the junction unmatched. This CDR3 spans 15 amino acids. Germline values: CDR1 LNHDA, CDR2 SQIVND (reference sequence). The CDR3 DNA reads TGTGCCAGTAGTAACCAGGGGGCTAGGGCCAACGTCCTGACTTTC. Its protein product is CASSNQGARANVLTF.

V gene TRBV5-1 combines with J gene TRBJ1-2; D call uncertain. V was trimmed by 0 bases and J by 9 bases, leaving 9 bases between them. Germline V gene sequence: CDR1 SGHRS, CDR2 YFSETQ. This CDR3 contains 12 residues. CDR3 nucleotides: TGCGCCAGCAGCTTGGATGGCCCCCGCTACACCTTC. Translation gives CASSLDGPRYTF. The whole variable domain, remainder taken from reference TRBV5-1 and TRBJ1-2, is KAGVTQTPRYLIKTRGQQVTLSCSPISGHRSVSWYQQTPGQGLQFLFEYFSETQRNKGNFPGRFSGRQFSNSRSEMNVSTLELGDSALYLCASSLDGPRYTFGSGTRLTVV.

This chain links TRBV30 with TRBJ2-2; D unresolved. CDR1 and CDR2 from the germline V gene are GTSNPN and SVGIG (reference sequence). V lost 1 base and J lost 0, with 3 bases in between. There are 13 residues in the CDR3. CDR3 loop: CAWSEPNTGELFF. CDR3 in DNA: TGTGCCTGGAGTGAGCCGAACACCGGGGAGCTGTTTTTT. The variable domain in full, with the rest retrieved from reference TRBV30 and TRBJ2-2, is SQTIHQWPATLVQPVGSPLSLECTVEGTSNPNLYWYRQAAGRGLQLLFYSVGIGQISSEVPQNLSASRPQDRQFILSSKKLLLSDSGFYLCAWSEPNTGELFFGEGSRLTVL.

The chain is built from TRBV28 and TRBJ2-3, with D unresolved. The CDR3 length is 14 residues. Germline CDR1 MDHEN, CDR2 SYDVKM. Deletions cut 7 bases from V and 3 bases from J, with 14 bases between. CDR3 loop: CASKLPSVTDTQYF. For the CDR3, the DNA is TGTGCCAGCAAATTACCTAGTGTTACAGATACGCAGTATTTT.